Listed below are T cell receptor beta chains from one sample, sequenced in a study of cytomegalovirus exposure and HLA in healthy donors. Measured with immunoSEQ multiplex PCR; TCRdb has only the in-frame clones, and not every one. This sample yields over 100,000 clones, of which approximately 80% are seen a single time; roughly 12% belongs to the top ten. Sequenced sample: PBMCs. Receptors were obtained from a woman between 40 and 55 years old in good health and CMV-seropositive. Both conserved end residues are part of each CDR3. The order of the fields is V gene, D gene, J gene, clone size, CDR3 protein, CDR3 DNA. D genes are given only for firm matches. The size entry is marked missing in some rows and otherwise reads once, few, many or a size class.

v_gene: TRBV27; d_gene: -; j_gene: TRBJ1-2; abundance: once; CDR3aa: CASSQQGGYGYTF; CDR3nt: TGTGCCAGCAGTCAACAGGGCGGCTATGGCTACACCTTC
v_gene: TRBV15; d_gene: TRBD1; j_gene: TRBJ1-6; abundance: -; CDR3aa: CATSGGQPSSYNSPLHF; CDR3nt: TGTGCCACCAGCGGGGGACAGCCTAGCTCCTATAATTCACCCCTCCACTTT
v_gene: TRBV6-1; d_gene: -; j_gene: TRBJ1-2; abundance: -; CDR3aa: CASRSTRGGGYTF; CDR3nt: TGTGCCAGCAGATCTACACGCGGGGGTGGCTACACCTTC
v_gene: TRBV7-9; d_gene: TRBD1; j_gene: TRBJ2-7; abundance: -; CDR3aa: CASTVGQGSYEQYF; CDR3nt: TGTGCCAGCACCGTAGGACAGGGGTCCTACGAGCAGTACTTC
v_gene: TRBV5-1; d_gene: TRBD1; j_gene: TRBJ2-3; abundance: -; CDR3aa: CASSLEGRQGADTQYF; CDR3nt: TGCGCCAGCAGCTTGGAAGGGAGACAGGGAGCAGATACGCAGTATTTT
v_gene: TRBV6-1; d_gene: TRBD1; j_gene: TRBJ1-1; abundance: -; CDR3aa: CASRNRGSTEAFF; CDR3nt: TGTGCCAGCAGGAACAGGGGGTCCACTGAAGCTTTCTTT
v_gene: TRBV7-3; d_gene: TRBD2; j_gene: TRBJ2-1; abundance: -; CDR3aa: CASSVTSGGAYEQFF; CDR3nt: TGTGCCAGCAGCGTTACTAGCGGGGGGGCCTATGAGCAGTTCTTC
v_gene: TRBV9; d_gene: -; j_gene: TRBJ1-1; abundance: -; CDR3aa: CASSVEGGTEAFF; CDR3nt: TGTGCCAGCAGCGTAGAGGGAGGCACTGAAGCTTTCTTT
v_gene: TRBV19; d_gene: TRBD1; j_gene: TRBJ2-5; abundance: once; CDR3aa: CASSISTGGIRETQYF; CDR3nt: TGTGCCAGTAGTATATCGACAGGGGGCATCCGAGAGACCCAGTACTTC
v_gene: TRBV5-1; d_gene: TRBD2; j_gene: TRBJ2-1; abundance: -; CDR3aa: CASNPLPGGDNEQFF; CDR3nt: TGCGCCAGCAACCCCCTACCGGGGGGAGACAATGAGCAGTTCTTC
v_gene: TRBV7-8; d_gene: -; j_gene: TRBJ1-2; abundance: -; CDR3aa: CASSRYVDGYTF; CDR3nt: TGTGCCAGCAGCCGGTACGTGGATGGCTACACCTTC
v_gene: TRBV15; d_gene: -; j_gene: TRBJ1-3; abundance: -; CDR3aa: CATSRTRSTGNTIYF; CDR3nt: TGTGCCACCTCGCGGACTAGGAGCACTGGAAACACCATATATTTT
v_gene: TRBV18; d_gene: TRBD2; j_gene: TRBJ2-3; abundance: -; CDR3aa: CASFTGLAFADTQYF; CDR3nt: TGTGCCAGCTTCACGGGACTAGCGTTCGCAGATACGCAGTATTTT
v_gene: TRBV9; d_gene: TRBD2; j_gene: TRBJ2-7; abundance: -; CDR3aa: CASSVLAGGLGEQYF; CDR3nt: TGTGCCAGCAGCGTGTTAGCGGGGGGTCTTGGCGAGCAGTACTTC
v_gene: TRBV7-9; d_gene: TRBD1; j_gene: TRBJ2-2; abundance: -; CDR3aa: CASSYPLTGGARAGELFF; CDR3nt: TGTGCCAGCAGCTACCCCCTCACAGGGGGCGCCCGGGCCGGGGAGCTGTTTTTT
v_gene: TRBV7-9; d_gene: -; j_gene: TRBJ2-7; abundance: -; CDR3aa: CASSLGMRRWEQYF; CDR3nt: TGTGCCAGCAGCTTAGGAATGAGGAGGTGGGAGCAGTACTTC
v_gene: TRBV5-6; d_gene: -; j_gene: TRBJ1-2; abundance: -; CDR3aa: CASSREFGYGYTF; CDR3nt: TGTGCCAGCAGCCGGGAATTCGGCTATGGCTACACCTTC
v_gene: TRBV5-1; d_gene: TRBD1; j_gene: TRBJ1-2; abundance: -; CDR3aa: CASSPDRALYGYTF; CDR3nt: TGCGCCAGCAGCCCGGACAGGGCCCTCTATGGCTACACCTTC
v_gene: TRBV6-1; d_gene: -; j_gene: TRBJ2-3; abundance: -; CDR3aa: CASREQTSTDTQYF; CDR3nt: TGTGCCAGCAGGGAACAGACTAGCACAGATACGCAGTATTTT
v_gene: TRBV5-1; d_gene: -; j_gene: TRBJ1-6; abundance: -; CDR3aa: CASSSLVGNSPLHF; CDR3nt: TGCGCCAGCAGCTCACTCGTGGGCAACTCACCCCTCCACTTT
v_gene: TRBV19; d_gene: -; j_gene: TRBJ1-5; abundance: -; CDR3aa: CASNGAAQQPQHF; CDR3nt: TGTGCCAGTAATGGGGCCGCCCAACAGCCCCAGCATTTT
v_gene: TRBV29-1; d_gene: -; j_gene: TRBJ2-1; abundance: -; CDR3aa: CSVEEISYNEQFF; CDR3nt: TGCAGCGTCGAGGAGATCTCCTACAATGAGCAGTTCTTC
v_gene: TRBV2; d_gene: -; j_gene: TRBJ1-1; abundance: -; CDR3aa: CASSAQEGTEAFF; CDR3nt: TGTGCCAGCAGTGCTCAGGAAGGCACTGAAGCTTTCTTT
v_gene: TRBV7-6; d_gene: TRBD1; j_gene: TRBJ2-1; abundance: -; CDR3aa: CASSTRQGLRNEQFF; CDR3nt: TGTGCCAGCAGCACCCGACAGGGATTGCGGAATGAGCAGTTCTTC